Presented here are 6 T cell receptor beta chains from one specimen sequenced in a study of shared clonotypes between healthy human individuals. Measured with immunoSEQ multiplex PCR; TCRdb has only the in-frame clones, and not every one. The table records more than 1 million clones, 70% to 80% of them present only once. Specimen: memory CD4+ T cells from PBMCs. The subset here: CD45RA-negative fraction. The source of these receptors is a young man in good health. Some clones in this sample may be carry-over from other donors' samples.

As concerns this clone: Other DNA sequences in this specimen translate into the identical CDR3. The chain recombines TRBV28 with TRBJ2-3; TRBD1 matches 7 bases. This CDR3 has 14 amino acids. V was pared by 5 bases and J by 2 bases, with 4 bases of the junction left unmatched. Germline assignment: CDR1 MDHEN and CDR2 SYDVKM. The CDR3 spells CASSPTGSTDTQYF. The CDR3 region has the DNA TGTGCCAGCAGTCCGACAGGGTCCACAGATACGCAGTATTTT.

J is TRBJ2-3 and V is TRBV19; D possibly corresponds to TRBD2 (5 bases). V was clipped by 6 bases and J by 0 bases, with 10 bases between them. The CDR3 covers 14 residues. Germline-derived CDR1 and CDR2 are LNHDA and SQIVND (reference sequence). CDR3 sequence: CASRWTGSTDTQYF. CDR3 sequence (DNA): TGTGCCAGTAGGTGGACTGGGAGCACAGATACGCAGTATTTT.

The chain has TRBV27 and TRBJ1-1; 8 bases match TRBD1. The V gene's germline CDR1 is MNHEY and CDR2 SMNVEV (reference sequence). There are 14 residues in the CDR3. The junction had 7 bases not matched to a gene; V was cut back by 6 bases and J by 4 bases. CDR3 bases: TGTGCCAGCAGCATGACAGGGGCTAGCACTGAAGCTTTCTTT. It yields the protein CASSMTGASTEAFF.

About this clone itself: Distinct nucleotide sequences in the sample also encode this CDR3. The CDR3 reads CASSFGSTDTQYF. The DNA of the CDR3 is TGCGCCAGCAGCTTTGGGAGCACAGATACGCAGTATTTT. This chain uses TRBV5-1 with TRBJ2-3; unclear D gene. The germline CDR1 and CDR2 sequences are SGHRS and YFSETQ. V lost 2 bases and J 0 bases, leaving 4 bases between the germline ends. The CDR3 extends over 13 amino acids.

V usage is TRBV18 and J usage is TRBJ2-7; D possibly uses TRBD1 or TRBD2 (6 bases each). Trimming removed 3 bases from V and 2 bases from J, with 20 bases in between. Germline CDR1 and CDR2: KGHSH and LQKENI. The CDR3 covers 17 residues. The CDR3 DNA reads TGTGCCAGCTCACCCCCCTCTAGGGGGGTACACCCCTACGAGCAGTACTTC. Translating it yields CASSPPSRGVHPYEQYF.

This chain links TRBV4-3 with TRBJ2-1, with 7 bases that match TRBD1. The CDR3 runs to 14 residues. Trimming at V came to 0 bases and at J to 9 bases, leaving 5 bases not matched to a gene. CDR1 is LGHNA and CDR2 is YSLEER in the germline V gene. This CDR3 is CASSQERGRGEQFF. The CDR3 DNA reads TGCGCCAGCAGCCAAGAGAGGGGGCGCGGTGAGCAGTTCTTC.